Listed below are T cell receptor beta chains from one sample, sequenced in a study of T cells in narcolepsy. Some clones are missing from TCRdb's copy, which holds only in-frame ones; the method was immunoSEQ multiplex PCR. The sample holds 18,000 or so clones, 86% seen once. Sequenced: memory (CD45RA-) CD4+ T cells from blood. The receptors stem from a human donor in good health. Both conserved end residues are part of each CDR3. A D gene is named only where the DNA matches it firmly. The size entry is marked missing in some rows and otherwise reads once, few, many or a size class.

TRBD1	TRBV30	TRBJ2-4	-	CAWSVPSDRVWVHF	TGTGCCTGGAGTGTTCCCTCCGACAGGGTGTGGGTCCACTTC
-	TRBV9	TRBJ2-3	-	CASSVVSFEGDTQYF	TGTGCCAGCAGCGTAGTTTCCTTTGAGGGGGATACGCAGTATTTT
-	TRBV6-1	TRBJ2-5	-	CASRILPRGETQYF	TGTGCCAGCAGAATACTCCCCCGGGGAGAGACCCAGTACTTC
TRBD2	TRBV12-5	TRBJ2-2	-	CASGLGTSGANTGELFF	TGTGCTAGTGGTTTGGGGACTAGCGGGGCGAACACCGGGGAGCTGTTTTTT
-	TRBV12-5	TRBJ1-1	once	CASGPATRAEAFF	TGTGCTAGTGGACCCGCAACTCGGGCCGAAGCTTTCTTT
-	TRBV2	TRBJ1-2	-	CASSPSSNYGYTF	TGTGCCAGCAGTCCCAGCAGTAACTATGGCTACACCTTC
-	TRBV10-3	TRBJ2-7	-	CAISEPSTGVNYEQYF	TGTGCCATCAGTGAGCCGTCGACCGGGGTTAACTACGAGCAGTACTTC
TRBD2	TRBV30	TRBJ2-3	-	CAWMLVAGGPDTQYF	TGTGCCTGGATGTTGGTAGCGGGGGGCCCAGATACGCAGTATTTT
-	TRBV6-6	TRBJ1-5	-	CASSHDRGNNQPQHF	TGTGCCAGCAGCCATGATAGGGGGAACAATCAGCCCCAGCATTTT
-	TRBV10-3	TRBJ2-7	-	CAISTPPPSYEQYF	TGTGCCATCAGTACTCCCCCGCCCAGTTACGAGCAGTACTTC
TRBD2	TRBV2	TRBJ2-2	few	CASKAGGPGELFF	TGTGCCAGCAAGGCGGGGGGGCCCGGGGAGCTGTTTTTT
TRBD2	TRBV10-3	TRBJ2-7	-	CAISDPGLAGVYEQYF	TGTGCCATCAGTGACCCGGGACTAGCGGGAGTCTACGAGCAGTACTTC
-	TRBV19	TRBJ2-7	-	CASRASGESYEQYF	TGTGCCAGTAGGGCCTCAGGGGAGTCCTACGAGCAGTACTTC
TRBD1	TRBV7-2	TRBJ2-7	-	CASSLVGTGAHEQYF	TGTGCCAGCAGCTTAGTTGGGACAGGGGCCCACGAGCAGTACTTC
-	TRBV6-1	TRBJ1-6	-	CASSGPSSSPLHF	TGTGCCAGCAGTGGACCCTCCAGTTCACCCCTCCACTTT
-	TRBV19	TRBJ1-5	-	CASSILGNQPQHF	TGTGCCAGTAGTATTTTGGGGAATCAGCCCCAGCATTTT
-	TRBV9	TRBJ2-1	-	CASSVGRGSYNEQFF	TGTGCCAGCAGCGTAGGCCGGGGATCGTACAATGAGCAGTTCTTC
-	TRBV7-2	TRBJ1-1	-	CASSLDGGNTEAFF	TGTGCCAGCAGCTTAGATGGAGGGAACACTGAAGCTTTCTTT
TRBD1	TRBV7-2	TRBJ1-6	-	CASGQGGLSSYNSPLHF	TGTGCCAGCGGACAGGGGGGATTAAGCTCCTATAATTCACCCCTCCACTTT
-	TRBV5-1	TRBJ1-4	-	CASSPAGTNEKLFF	TGCGCCAGCAGCCCCGCAGGGACTAATGAAAAACTGTTTTTT
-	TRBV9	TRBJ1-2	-	CASSVNSRDGYTF	TGTGCCAGCAGCGTTAATTCCCGGGACGGCTACACCTTC
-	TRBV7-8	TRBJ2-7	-	CASSFQQEQYF	TGTGCCAGCAGCTTCCAGCAGGAGCAGTACTTC
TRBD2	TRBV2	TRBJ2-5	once	CASRPQTSGGSFQYF	TGTGCCAGCAGACCTCAGACTAGCGGGGGGAGTTTCCAGTACTTC
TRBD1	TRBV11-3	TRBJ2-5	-	CASSVTGGAVVTQYF	TGTGCCAGCAGCGTGACAGGGGGCGCCGTCGTGACCCAGTACTTC
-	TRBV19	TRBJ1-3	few	CASSISALSGNTIYF	TGTGCCAGTAGTATTTCGGCACTCTCTGGAAACACCATATATTTT
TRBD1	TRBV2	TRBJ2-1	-	CASSKNPTGLREQFF	TGTGCCAGCAGTAAAAACCCGACAGGGCTGAGGGAGCAGTTCTTC
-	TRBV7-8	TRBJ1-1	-	CASSLVTDEAFF	TGTGCCAGCAGCCTAGTGACGGATGAAGCTTTCTTT
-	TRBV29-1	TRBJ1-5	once	CSVGGFGQPQHF	TGCAGCGTTGGGGGGTTCGGTCAGCCCCAGCATTTT
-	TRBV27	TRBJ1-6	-	CASSSDSPLGYYNSPLHF	TGTGCCAGCAGTTCGGACAGCCCTCTAGGATACTATAATTCACCCCTCCACTTT